The clone carrying this TCR beta chain appeared once. The antigen remains undetermined. The Oncomine TCR Beta short-read assay sequenced DNA from cultured CD4+ T cells. TCRdb reanalysed the PCR reads using MiXCR and keeps one entry per CDR3 protein. The sample has roughly 20,000 distinct CDR3 sequences; roughly 51% are singletons. This specimen comes from a study of vaccination and CD4 T cells after COVID-19. For the study at large: The study collected post-vaccine samples a median 72 days after dose two, with a range of 14 to 241. The stimulating agents, overlapping spike peptides, came from SARS-CoV-2, HCoV-NL63, HCoV-OC43 and HCoV-229E.

CDR3 length: 15 residues. Trimming removed 3 bases from V and 7 bases from J, with 15 bases in between. Germline loops: CDR1 SGHTA, CDR2 FQGNSA. Points from the study as a whole: Data came from relatively few convalescent patients and lacked early post-infection timepoints. The median number of SARS-CoV-2-reactive clonotypes increased from approximately 23 to 38, a change that did not reach significance.

Described treatment: roughly nine-day PBMC culture with coronavirus spike peptide pools or control peptides (ViraFEST assay). This TCR derives from a human donor who had recovered from COVID-19. The sequencing input was CD4+ T cells from blood, cultured in vitro. The rearrangement joins TRBV7-2 to TRBJ1-4; D call uncertain. CDR3 DNA sequence: TGTGCCAGCAGCTTGAACACAGTGGGGAGTGAAAAACTGTTTTTT. It specifies CASSLNTVGSEKLFF. The whole variable domain, remainder taken from reference TRBV7-2 and TRBJ1-4, is GAGVSQSPSNKVTEKGKDVELRCDPISGHTALYWYRQSLGQGLEFLIYFQGNSAPDKSGLPSDRFSAERTGGSVSTLTIQRTQQEDSAVYLCASSLNTVGSEKLFFGSGTQLSVL.